This is a list of T cell receptor beta chains from one sample in a study of OX40 agonist ivuxolimab in advanced cancers. Libraries were prepared by immunoSEQ multiplex PCR; TCRdb keeps only in-frame clonotypes and omits some of them. The sample records some 50,000 clones, 75% to 90% being singletons. The source was CD4+ or CD8+ T cells sorted from blood, collected in a trial of the OX40 agonist ivuxolimab. These TCRs come from an adult with an advanced solid tumor such as melanoma, head and neck, liver or kidney cancer. Both conserved end residues are part of each CDR3. Clone size is given for some rows only: seen once, a few or many times, or a class if the clone is expanded.

clone_size: few; v_call: TRBV5-4; cdr3_aa: CASSPRGANTGELFF
clone_size: .; v_call: TRBV7-2; cdr3_aa: CASSLAFGTGIPETQYF
clone_size: .; v_call: TRBV11-2; cdr3_aa: CASSAQALANYGYTF
clone_size: .; v_call: TRBV6-5; cdr3_aa: CASNSNNGYEQYF
clone_size: .; v_call: TRBV5-1; cdr3_aa: CASSLGTAFLSEQFF
clone_size: .; v_call: TRBV19; cdr3_aa: CASKDRVNTEAFF
clone_size: .; v_call: TRBV18; cdr3_aa: CASSPSEASYTGELFF
clone_size: .; v_call: TRBV27; cdr3_aa: CASSLFGQGYEQYF
clone_size: few; v_call: TRBV29-1; cdr3_aa: CSVGDNLQPQHF
clone_size: .; v_call: TRBV5-8; cdr3_aa: CASSLEAWSNGGYTF
clone_size: few; v_call: TRBV5-1; cdr3_aa: CASSGGGQVGVSYEQYF